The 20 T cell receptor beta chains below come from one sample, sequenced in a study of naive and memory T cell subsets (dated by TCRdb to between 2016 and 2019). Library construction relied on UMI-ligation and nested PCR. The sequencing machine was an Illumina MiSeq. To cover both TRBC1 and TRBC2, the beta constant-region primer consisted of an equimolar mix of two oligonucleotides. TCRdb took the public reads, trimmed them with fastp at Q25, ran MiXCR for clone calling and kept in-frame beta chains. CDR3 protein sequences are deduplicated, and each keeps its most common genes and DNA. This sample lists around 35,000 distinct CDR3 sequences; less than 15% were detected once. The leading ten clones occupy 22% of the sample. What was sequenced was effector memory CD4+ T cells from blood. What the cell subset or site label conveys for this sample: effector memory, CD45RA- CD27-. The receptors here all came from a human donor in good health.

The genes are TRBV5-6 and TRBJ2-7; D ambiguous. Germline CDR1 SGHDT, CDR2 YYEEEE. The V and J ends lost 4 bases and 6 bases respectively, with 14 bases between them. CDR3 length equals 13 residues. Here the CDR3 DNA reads TGTGCCAGCAGCATTTTCGGTACGCGCGAGCAGTACTTC. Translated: CASSIFGTREQYF.

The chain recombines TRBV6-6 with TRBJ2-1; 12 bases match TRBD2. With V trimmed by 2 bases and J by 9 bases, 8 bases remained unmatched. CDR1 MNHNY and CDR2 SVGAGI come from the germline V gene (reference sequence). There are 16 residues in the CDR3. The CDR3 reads CASSYPSSGRAGEQFF. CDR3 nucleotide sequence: TGTGCCAGCAGTTACCCCTCTAGCGGGAGGGCCGGTGAGCAGTTCTTC.

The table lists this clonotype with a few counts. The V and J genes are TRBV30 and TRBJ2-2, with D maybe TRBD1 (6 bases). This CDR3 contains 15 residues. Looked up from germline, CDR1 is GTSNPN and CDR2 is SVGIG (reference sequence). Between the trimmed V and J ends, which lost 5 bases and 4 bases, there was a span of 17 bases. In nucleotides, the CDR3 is TGTGCCTGGGCCGGGACACGGATGTCCACCGGGGAGCTGTTTTTT. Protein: CAWAGTRMSTGELFF.

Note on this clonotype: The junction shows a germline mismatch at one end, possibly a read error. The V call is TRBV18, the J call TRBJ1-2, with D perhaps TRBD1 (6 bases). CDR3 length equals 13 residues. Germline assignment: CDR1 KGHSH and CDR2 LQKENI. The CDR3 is CVSSPQGDNGYTF. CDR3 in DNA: TGTGTCAGCTCACCACAGGGAGACAATGGCTACACCTTC. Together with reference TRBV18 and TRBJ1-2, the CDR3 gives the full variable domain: NAGVMQNPRHLVRRRGQEARLRCSPMKGHSHVYWYRQLPEEGLKFMVYLQKENIIDESGMPKERFSAEFPKEGPSILRIQQVVRGDSAAYFCVSSPQGDNGYTFGSGTRLTVV.

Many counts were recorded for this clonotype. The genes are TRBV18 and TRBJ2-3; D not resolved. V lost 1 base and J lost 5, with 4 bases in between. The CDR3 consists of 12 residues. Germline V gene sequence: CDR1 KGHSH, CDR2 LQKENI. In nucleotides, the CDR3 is TGTGCCAGCTCACCACTGATAGATACGCAGTATTTT. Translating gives CASSPLIDTQYF.

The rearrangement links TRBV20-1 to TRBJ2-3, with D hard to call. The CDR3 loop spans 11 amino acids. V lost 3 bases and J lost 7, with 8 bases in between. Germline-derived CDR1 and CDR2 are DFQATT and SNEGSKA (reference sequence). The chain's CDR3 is CSASKENTQYF. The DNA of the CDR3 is TGCAGTGCTAGTAAGGAAAATACGCAGTATTTT.

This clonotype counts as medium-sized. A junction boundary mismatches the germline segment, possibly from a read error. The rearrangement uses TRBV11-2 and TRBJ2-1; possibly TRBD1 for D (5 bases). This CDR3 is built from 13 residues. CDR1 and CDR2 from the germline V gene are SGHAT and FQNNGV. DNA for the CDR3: TGTGCCAGCAGCCTAGACAGAAACAATGAGCAGTTCTTC. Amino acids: CASSLDRNNEQFF.

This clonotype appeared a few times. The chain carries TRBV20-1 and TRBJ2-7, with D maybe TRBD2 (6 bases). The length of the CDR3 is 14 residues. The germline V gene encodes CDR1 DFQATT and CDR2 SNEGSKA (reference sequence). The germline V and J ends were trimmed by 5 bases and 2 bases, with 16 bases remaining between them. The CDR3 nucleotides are TGCAGTGCTTCCGGGACTGAAATTACCTACGAGCAGTACTTC. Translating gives CSASGTEITYEQYF.

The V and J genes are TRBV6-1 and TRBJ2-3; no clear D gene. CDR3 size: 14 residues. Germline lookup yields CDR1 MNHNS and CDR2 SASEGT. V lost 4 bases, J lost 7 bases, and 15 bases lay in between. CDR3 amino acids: CASSGQTQRNTQYF. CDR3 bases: TGTGCCAGCAGTGGGCAGACCCAGAGAAATACGCAGTATTTT.

In DNA form, the CDR3 reads TGTGCCAGCAGCTTGGGCCGATCCACCGGGGAGCTGTTTTTT. Protein product: CASSLGRSTGELFF. The chain couples TRBV5-8 to TRBJ2-2; the D is unclear. Trimming shortened V by 0 bases and J by 4 bases, and 7 bases separated the two germline ends. The CDR3 is made up of 14 amino acids. Germline CDR1 and CDR2: SGHTS and YDEGEE.

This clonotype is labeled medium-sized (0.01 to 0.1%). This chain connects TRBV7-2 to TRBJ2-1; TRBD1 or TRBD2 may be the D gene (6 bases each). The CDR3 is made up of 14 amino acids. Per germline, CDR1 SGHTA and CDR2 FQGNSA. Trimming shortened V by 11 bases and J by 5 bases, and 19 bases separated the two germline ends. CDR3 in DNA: TGTGCCGGAGGGGGAGGTTATATCAACAATGAGCAGTTCTTC. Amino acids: CAGGGGYINNEQFF.

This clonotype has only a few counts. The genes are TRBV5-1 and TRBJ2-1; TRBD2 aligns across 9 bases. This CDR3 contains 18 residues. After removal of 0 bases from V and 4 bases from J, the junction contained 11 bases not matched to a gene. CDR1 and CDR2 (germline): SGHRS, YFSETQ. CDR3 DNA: TGCGCCAGCAGCTTGGCCCCGGAGGGGGCGGGAGGGTACAATGAGCAGTTCTTC. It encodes CASSLAPEGAGGYNEQFF.

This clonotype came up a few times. The CDR3 nucleotides read TGTGCCAGCGGGAGATCCCTGAACACTGAAGCTTTCTTT. Translating it yields CASGRSLNTEAFF. V gene TRBV2 combines with J gene TRBJ1-1; D is uncertain. V was shortened by 8 bases and J by 0 bases, with 10 bases between the two germline ends. Germline assignment: CDR1 SNHLY and CDR2 FYNNEI. The CDR3 sequence is 13 residues long.

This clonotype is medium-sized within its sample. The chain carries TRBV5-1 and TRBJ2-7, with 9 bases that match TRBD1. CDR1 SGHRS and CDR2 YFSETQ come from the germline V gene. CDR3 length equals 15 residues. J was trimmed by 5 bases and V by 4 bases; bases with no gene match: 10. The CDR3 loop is CASSPTGDRVHEQYF. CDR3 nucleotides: TGCGCCAGCAGCCCGACGGGGGACAGGGTCCACGAGCAGTACTTC.

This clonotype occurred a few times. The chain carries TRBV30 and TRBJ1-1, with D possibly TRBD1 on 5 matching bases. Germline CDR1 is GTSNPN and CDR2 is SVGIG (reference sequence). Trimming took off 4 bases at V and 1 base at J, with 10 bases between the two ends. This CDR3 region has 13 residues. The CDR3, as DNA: TGTGCCTGGAATATGGGGGGGAACACTGAAGCTTTCTTT. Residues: CAWNMGGNTEAFF. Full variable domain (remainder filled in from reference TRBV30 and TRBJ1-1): SQTIHQWPATLVQPVGSPLSLECTVEGTSNPNLYWYRQAAGRGLQLLFYSVGIGQISSEVPQNLSASRPQDRQFILSSKKLLLSDSGFYLCAWNMGGNTEAFFGQGTRLTVV.

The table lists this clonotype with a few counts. The CDR3: CASSMGGRANTEAFF. CDR3 coding DNA: TGTGCCAGTAGTATGGGAGGGAGGGCGAACACTGAAGCTTTCTTT. The chain joins TRBV19 to TRBJ1-1, with D uncertain. The CDR3 spans 15 residues. CDR1 is LNHDA, CDR2 SQIVND, per germline (reference sequence). Between the trimmed V and J ends, which lost 3 bases and 1 base, there was a span of 12 bases.

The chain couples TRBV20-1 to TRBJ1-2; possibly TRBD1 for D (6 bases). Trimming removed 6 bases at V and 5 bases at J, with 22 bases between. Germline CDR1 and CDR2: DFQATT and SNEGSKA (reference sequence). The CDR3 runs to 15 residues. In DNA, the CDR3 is TGCAGTGCAAACACCGGGCCAAGGAGGGGGTATGGCTACACCTTC. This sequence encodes CSANTGPRRGYGYTF.

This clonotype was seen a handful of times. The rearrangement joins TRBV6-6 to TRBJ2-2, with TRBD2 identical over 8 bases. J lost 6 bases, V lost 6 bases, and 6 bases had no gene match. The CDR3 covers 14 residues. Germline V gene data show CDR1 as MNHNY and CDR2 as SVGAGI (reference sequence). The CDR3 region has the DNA TGTGCCAGCAGGGTACAGCGGGAGTCCGGGGAGCTGTTTTTT. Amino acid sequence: CASRVQRESGELFF.

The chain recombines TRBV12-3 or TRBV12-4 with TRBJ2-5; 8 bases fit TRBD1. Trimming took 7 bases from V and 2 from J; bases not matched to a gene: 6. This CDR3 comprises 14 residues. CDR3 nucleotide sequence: TGTGCCAGCACCTGGGACAGGAGACAAGAGACCCAGTACTTC. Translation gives CASTWDRRQETQYF.

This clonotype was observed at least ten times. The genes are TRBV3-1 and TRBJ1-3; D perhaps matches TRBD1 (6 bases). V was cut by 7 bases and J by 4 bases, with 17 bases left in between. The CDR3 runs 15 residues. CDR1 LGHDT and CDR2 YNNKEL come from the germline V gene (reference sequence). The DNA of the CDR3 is TGTGCCAGCACCCGGACAGAGGCTTTGGGAAACACCATATATTTT. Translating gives CASTRTEALGNTIYF.